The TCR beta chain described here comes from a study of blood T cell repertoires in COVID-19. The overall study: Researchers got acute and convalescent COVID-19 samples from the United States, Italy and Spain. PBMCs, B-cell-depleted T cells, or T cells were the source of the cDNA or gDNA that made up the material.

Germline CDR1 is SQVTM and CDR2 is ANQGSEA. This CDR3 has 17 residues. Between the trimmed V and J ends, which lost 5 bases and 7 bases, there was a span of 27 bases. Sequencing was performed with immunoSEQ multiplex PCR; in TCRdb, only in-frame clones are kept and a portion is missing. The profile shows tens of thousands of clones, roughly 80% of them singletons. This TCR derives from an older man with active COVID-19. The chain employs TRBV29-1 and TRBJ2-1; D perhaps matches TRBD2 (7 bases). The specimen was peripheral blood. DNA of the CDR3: TGCAGCGTTTCAGGGGAGGGAAAAGACCCAGCGGGGAATGAGCAGTTCTTC. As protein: CSVSGEGKDPAGNEQFF.